The 29 T cell receptor beta chains listed next were all sequenced from one sample in a study of blood T cell repertoires in COVID-19. Sequenced by immunoSEQ multiplex PCR; TCRdb stores in-frame clones only, minus some. The table includes 270,000 or so clones, about 85% detected once. The sequenced material came from peripheral blood. The receptors stem from a human donor in a cohort sampled during active COVID-19.

This chain links TRBV7-2 with TRBJ1-5, with TRBD1 matching 7 bases. The germline CDR1 and CDR2 sequences are SGHTA and FQGNSA. V was pared by 5 bases and J by 1 base, with 2 bases of the junction left unmatched. CDR3 size: 14 residues. CDR3 in amino acids: CASSKQGSNQPQHF. In DNA form, the CDR3 reads TGTGCCAGCAGCAAACAGGGGAGCAATCAGCCCCAGCATTTT.

The gene calls are TRBV28 and TRBJ2-1; 11 bases are a match to TRBD2. The germline CDR1 and CDR2 sequences are MDHEN and SYDVKM. V was clipped by 4 bases and J by 5 bases; unmatched bases: 4. The CDR3 consists of 15 residues. The CDR3 bases are TGTGCCAGCAGTTCCTTGGGACTAGCGGACAATGAGCAGTTCTTC. Translated, it gives CASSSLGLADNEQFF.

This clone was counted only a few times. The CDR3 protein is CASSLGGMDDSPLHF. Written as DNA, the CDR3 is TGCGCCAGCAGCTTGGGAGGGATGGACGATTCACCCCTCCACTTT. V and J are TRBV5-1 and TRBJ1-6; D gene uncertain. From germline, CDR1 is SGHRS and CDR2 YFSETQ. The CDR3 length is 15 residues. The V end was cut by 0 bases, the J end by 8 bases, with 12 bases between.

The chain joins TRBV6-1 to TRBJ2-1; D might be TRBD2 (6 bases). This CDR3 spans 17 amino acids. Trimming took 3 bases from V and 8 from J, leaving 23 bases between them. Per the germline V gene, CDR1 is MNHNS and CDR2 is SASEGT. CDR3 sequence: CASSDPWRAPPGYEQFF. CDR3 in DNA: TGTGCCAGCAGTGATCCCTGGAGGGCCCCTCCAGGGTATGAGCAGTTCTTC.

This clone has only a few counts. The rearrangement links TRBV5-1 to TRBJ1-1; TRBD1 agrees at 9 bases. Germline assignment: CDR1 SGHRS and CDR2 YFSETQ. This CDR3 has 16 amino acids. After removal of 7 bases from V and 3 bases from J, the junction contained 13 bases not matched to a gene. The CDR3 is CASFPGQGKVDTEAFF. CDR3 DNA sequence: TGCGCCAGCTTCCCGGGACAGGGCAAAGTGGACACTGAAGCTTTCTTT.

The chain links TRBV9 to TRBJ2-2; unclear D gene. The CDR3 covers 13 residues. CDR1 is SGDLS and CDR2 is YYNGEE in the germline V gene. Trimming shortened V by 6 bases and J by 3 bases, and 9 bases separated the two germline ends. CDR3 loop: CASTRTDTGELFF. CDR3 nucleotides: TGTGCCAGCACCCGAACGGACACCGGGGAGCTGTTTTTT.

The genes are TRBV5-1 and TRBJ2-2, with D unclear. There are 14 residues in the CDR3. The germline V gene encodes CDR1 SGHRS and CDR2 YFSETQ. Deletions cut 4 bases from V and 3 bases from J, with 10 bases between. In DNA form, the CDR3 reads TGCGCCAGCAGCCCTATTGAGCACACCGGGGAGCTGTTTTTT. It specifies CASSPIEHTGELFF.

The chain employs TRBV12-3 or TRBV12-4 and TRBJ2-5; D is possibly TRBD2 (5 bases). The V and J ends lost 4 bases and 5 bases respectively, with 11 bases between them. CDR3 size: 13 residues. This CDR3 reads CASSSAPGETQYF. The CDR3 DNA sequence: TGTGCCAGCAGTTCGGCCCCGGGGGAGACCCAGTACTTC.

The chain uses TRBV27 and TRBJ2-1; 10 nucleotides agree with TRBD2. Per the germline V gene, CDR1 is MNHEY and CDR2 is SMNVEV (reference sequence). Trimming removed 3 bases from V and 5 bases from J; junction bases left unmatched: 4. This CDR3 region has 15 residues. The CDR3 here is CASSFTSGINNEQFF. CDR3 DNA: TGTGCCAGCAGTTTCACTAGCGGGATCAACAATGAGCAGTTCTTC.

The chain has TRBV6-5 and TRBJ2-2, with D possibly being TRBD2 (5 bases). Germline V lookup: CDR1 MNHEY, CDR2 SVGAGI. The CDR3 is 11 amino acids. Trimming shortened V by 6 bases and J by 7 bases, and 6 bases separated the two germline ends. The CDR3 region has the DNA TGTGCCAGCAGCCGGGGCGGGGAGCTGTTTTTT. Protein: CASSRGGELFF.

The rearrangement links TRBV3-1 (or the pseudogene TRBV3-2) to TRBJ2-1, with 13 bases lining up with TRBD2. This CDR3 region has 18 residues. The V gene end was trimmed by 0 bases and the J gene end by 9 bases; junction bases not matched to a gene: 11. The V gene's germline CDR1 is LGHDT and CDR2 YNNKEL (reference sequence). CDR3 amino acids: CASSQEELAGGPSGEQFF. DNA for the CDR3: TGTGCCAGCAGCCAAGAGGAACTAGCGGGAGGGCCATCGGGTGAGCAGTTCTTC.

The genes are TRBV7-9 and TRBJ2-2; TRBD2 matches 12 bases. CDR3 length equals 18 residues. V was pared by 3 bases and J by 1 base, with 6 bases of the junction left unmatched. The germline gives CDR1 SEHNR, CDR2 FQNEAQ (reference sequence). The CDR3 spells CASSFLAGGPENTGELFF. DNA of the CDR3: TGTGCCAGCAGCTTTCTAGCGGGAGGGCCCGAGAACACCGGGGAGCTGTTTTTT.

The rearrangement joins TRBV18 to TRBJ2-1, with D perhaps matching TRBD2 (5 bases). Trimming removed 3 bases from V and 8 bases from J, with 11 bases in between. The CDR3 has 13 amino acids. Germline V gives CDR1 KGHSH, CDR2 LQKENI. CDR3 amino acids: CASSPNVGDEQFF. The CDR3 region has the DNA TGTGCCAGCTCACCCAACGTCGGGGATGAGCAGTTCTTC.

The J gene is TRBJ1-1, the V gene TRBV6-4, with TRBD1 identical over 7 bases. V shed 5 bases, J shed 1 base, and the junction held 1 base outside the gene matches. The CDR3 has 13 amino acids. Germline V gene lookup returns CDR1 MRHNA and CDR2 SNTAGT. CDR3 in DNA: TGTGCCAGCAGTAGGACAGGGAACACTGAAGCTTTCTTT. Its translation is CASSRTGNTEAFF.

The chain is built from TRBV2 and TRBJ2-5, with 7 bases that match TRBD1. Trimming took 5 bases from V and 5 from J; bases not matched to a gene: 8. The CDR3 length is 14 residues. The V gene's germline CDR1 is SNHLY and CDR2 FYNNEI. Written as DNA, the CDR3 is TGTGCCAGCAGTCGACAGGGTGGGTCGGAGACCCAGTACTTC. Residues: CASSRQGGSETQYF.

CDR3 loop: CASTPRLAGIGETQYF. The CDR3 DNA reads TGTGCCAGCACCCCAAGACTAGCGGGAATCGGGGAGACCCAGTACTTC. V usage is TRBV3-1 (or the pseudogene TRBV3-2) and J usage is TRBJ2-5, with 11 positions matching TRBD2. The length of the CDR3 is 16 residues. CDR1 and CDR2 from the germline V gene are LGHDT and YNNKEL (reference sequence). V shed 7 bases and J 5 bases; nucleotides not matched to a gene: 12.

This chain connects TRBV20-1 to TRBJ2-5, with unresolved D. Trimming shortened V by 5 bases and J by 4 bases, and 8 bases separated the two germline ends. CDR3 length: 11 amino acids. CDR1 is DFQATT, CDR2 SNEGSKA, per germline (reference sequence). The DNA for the CDR3 is TGCAGTGCTTATGAGCGAGAGACCCAGTACTTC. This translates into CSAYERETQYF.

The genes are TRBV5-6 and TRBJ1-1; D ambiguous. The germline V gene has CDR1 SGHDT and CDR2 YYEEEE. V lost 2 bases, J lost 0 bases, and 11 bases lay in between. The CDR3 length is 15 residues. The CDR3 sequence is CASSFYNRLNTEAFF. CDR3 coding DNA: TGTGCCAGCAGCTTTTATAACAGATTGAACACTGAAGCTTTCTTT.

The chain combines TRBV12-5 with TRBJ1-2; 8 nucleotides agree with TRBD1. Germline CDR1 LGHNT, CDR2 FRNRAP. The CDR3 sequence is 13 residues long. Trimming at V came to 6 bases and at J to 14 bases, leaving 14 bases not matched to a gene. The CDR3 nucleotides read TGTGCTAGTGGCCGTACCGGGGACAGGAAATCGACCTTC. The encoded protein is CASGRTGDRKSTF.

The chain links TRBV5-1 to TRBJ2-3; D is possibly TRBD1 (5 bases). The germline CDR1 and CDR2 sequences are SGHRS and YFSETQ. This CDR3 has 16 residues. Trimming cost V 0 bases and J 0 bases, with 11 bases left between them. The CDR3 DNA is TGCGCCAGCAGCTTGGATGGTGGGGCTAGCACAGATACGCAGTATTTT. Amino acid sequence: CASSLDGGASTDTQYF.

The chain couples TRBV5-1 to TRBJ2-5; tentative D call: TRBD2 (5 bases). Trimming left V 4 bases short and J 1 base short, with 14 bases between. CDR1 and CDR2 (germline): SGHRS, YFSETQ. The CDR3 has 15 residues. This chain's CDR3 is CASSPDGLTQETQYF. CDR3 in DNA: TGCGCCAGCAGCCCAGACGGACTGACCCAAGAGACCCAGTACTTC.

V gene TRBV3-1 (or the pseudogene TRBV3-2) combines with J gene TRBJ1-1, with TRBD1 as a possible D gene (5 bases). There are 13 residues in the CDR3. CDR1 LGHDT and CDR2 YNNKEL come from the germline V gene (reference sequence). V was cut by 10 bases and J by 5 bases, with 17 bases left in between. CDR3 sequence: CATRGFKATEAFF. DNA for the CDR3: TGTGCCACCCGGGGGTTTAAAGCAACTGAAGCTTTCTTT.

The J gene is TRBJ2-3, the V gene TRBV5-6; D might be TRBD2 (6 bases). Per the germline V gene, CDR1 is SGHDT and CDR2 is YYEEEE. Trimming removed 1 base from V and 5 bases from J, with 17 bases in between. The CDR3 spans 16 residues. CDR3 DNA: TGTGCCAGCAGCTTGAGGGTGGGAGGCCCCGGAGATACGCAGTATTTT. Its translation is CASSLRVGGPGDTQYF.

The V gene is TRBV7-2, the J gene TRBJ2-2; no clear D gene. There are 13 residues in the CDR3. The germline CDR1 and CDR2 sequences are SGHTA and FQGNSA. Trimming removed 7 bases at V and 4 bases at J, with 10 bases between. CDR3 nucleotides: TGTGCCAGCACCACCGCGTCCACCGGGGAGCTGTTTTTT. Its protein product is CASTTASTGELFF.

The CDR3 is CSVAGAGYPGNTIYF. CDR3 nucleotides: TGCAGCGTTGCAGGAGCAGGGTATCCTGGAAACACCATATATTTT. This rearrangement joins TRBV29-1 to TRBJ1-3, with D possibly being TRBD1 (5 bases). The CDR3 is made up of 15 amino acids. The germline CDR1 and CDR2 sequences are SQVTM and ANQGSEA. V lost 4 bases to trimming and J lost 2 bases, with 15 bases between them.

The chain recombines TRBV7-2 with TRBJ2-2, with 7 bases lining up with TRBD1. The CDR3 has 16 amino acids. The trim removed 4 bases at V and 4 bases at J, leaving 9 bases unmatched. From germline, CDR1 is SGHTA and CDR2 FQGNSA. CDR3 sequence reads: CASSSATGIGTGELFF. In nucleotides, the CDR3 is TGTGCCAGCAGCTCGGCGACAGGGATCGGCACCGGGGAGCTGTTTTTT.

This chain joins TRBV18 and TRBJ2-2, with D perhaps matching TRBD2 (5 bases). This CDR3 has 15 amino acids. Germline V CDR1 and CDR2: KGHSH, LQKENI. Trimming took off 3 bases at V and 7 bases at J, with 15 bases between the two ends. DNA of the CDR3: TGTGCCAGCTCACCCCCGCTGATGGCGGGCGGGGAGCTGTTTTTT. This translates into CASSPPLMAGGELFF.

This chain connects TRBV7-2 to TRBJ2-2, with 9 bases that match TRBD2. The V gene's germline CDR1 is SGHTA and CDR2 FQGNSA. The V gene end was trimmed by 6 bases and the J gene end by 2 bases; junction bases not matched to a gene: 4. The CDR3 covers 15 residues. The CDR3 spells CASRAGTSNTGELFF. CDR3 coding DNA: TGTGCCAGCAGGGCCGGGACTAGCAACACCGGGGAGCTGTTTTTT.

V usage is TRBV28 and J usage is TRBJ2-1, with 7 nucleotides matching TRBD1. Trimming took 10 bases from V and 4 from J; bases not matched to a gene: 10. The germline CDR1 and CDR2 sequences are MDHEN and SYDVKM. This CDR3 is built from 14 residues. CDR3 DNA: TGTGCCACGACCGACAGGGAGCCATACAATGAGCAGTTCTTC. Its translation is CATTDREPYNEQFF.